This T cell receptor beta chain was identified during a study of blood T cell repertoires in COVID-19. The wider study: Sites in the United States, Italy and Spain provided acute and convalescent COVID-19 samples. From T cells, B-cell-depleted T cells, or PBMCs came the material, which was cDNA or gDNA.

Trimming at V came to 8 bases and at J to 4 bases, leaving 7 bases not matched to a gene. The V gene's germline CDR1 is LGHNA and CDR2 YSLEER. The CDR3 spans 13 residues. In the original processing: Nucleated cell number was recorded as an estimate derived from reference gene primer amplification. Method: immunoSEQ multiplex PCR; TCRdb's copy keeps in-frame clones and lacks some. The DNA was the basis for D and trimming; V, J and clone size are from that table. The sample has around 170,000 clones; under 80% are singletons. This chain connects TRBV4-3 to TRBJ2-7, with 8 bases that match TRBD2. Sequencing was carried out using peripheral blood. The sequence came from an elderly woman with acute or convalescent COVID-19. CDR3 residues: CASGSGVGYEQYF. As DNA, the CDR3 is TGCGCCAGCGGTAGCGGGGTAGGGTACGAGCAGTACTTC.